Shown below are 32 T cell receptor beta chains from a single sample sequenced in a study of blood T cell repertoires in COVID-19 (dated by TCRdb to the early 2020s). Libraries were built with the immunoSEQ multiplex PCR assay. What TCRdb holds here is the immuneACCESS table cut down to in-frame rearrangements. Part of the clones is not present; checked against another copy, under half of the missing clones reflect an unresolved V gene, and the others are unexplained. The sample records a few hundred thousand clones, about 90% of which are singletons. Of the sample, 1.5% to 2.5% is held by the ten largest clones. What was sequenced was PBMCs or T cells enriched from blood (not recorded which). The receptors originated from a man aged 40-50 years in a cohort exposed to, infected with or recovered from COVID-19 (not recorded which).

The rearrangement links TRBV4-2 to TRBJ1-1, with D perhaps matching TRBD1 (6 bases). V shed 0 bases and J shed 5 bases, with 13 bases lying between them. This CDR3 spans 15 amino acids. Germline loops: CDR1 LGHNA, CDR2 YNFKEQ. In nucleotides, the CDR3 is TGTGCCAGCAGCCAAGATCGGACGCAGGGGACTGAAGCTTTCTTT. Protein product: CASSQDRTQGTEAFF.

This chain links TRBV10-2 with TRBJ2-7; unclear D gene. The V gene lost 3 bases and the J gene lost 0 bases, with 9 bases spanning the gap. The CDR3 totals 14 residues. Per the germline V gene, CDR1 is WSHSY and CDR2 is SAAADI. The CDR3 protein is CASSDGFRSYEQYF. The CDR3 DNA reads TGCGCCAGCAGTGACGGGTTTCGCTCCTACGAGCAGTACTTC.

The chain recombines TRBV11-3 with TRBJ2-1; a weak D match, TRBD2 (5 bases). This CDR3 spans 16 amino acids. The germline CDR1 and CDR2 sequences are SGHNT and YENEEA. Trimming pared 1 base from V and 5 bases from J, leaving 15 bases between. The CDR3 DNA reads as TGTGCCAGCAGCTTAGGAGGGCTAGCAAAACACAATGAGCAGTTCTTC. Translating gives CASSLGGLAKHNEQFF.

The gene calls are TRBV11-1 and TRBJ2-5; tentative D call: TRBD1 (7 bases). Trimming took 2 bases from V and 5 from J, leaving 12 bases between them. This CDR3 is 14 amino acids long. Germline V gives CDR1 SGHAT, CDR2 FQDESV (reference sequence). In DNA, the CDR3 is TGTGCCAGCAGCTTACTGACAGGGAGGGAGACCCAGTACTTC. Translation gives CASSLLTGRETQYF.

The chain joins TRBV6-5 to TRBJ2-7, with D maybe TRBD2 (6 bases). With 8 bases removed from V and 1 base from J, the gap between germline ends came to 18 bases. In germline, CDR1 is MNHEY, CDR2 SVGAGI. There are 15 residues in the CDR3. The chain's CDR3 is CASRGTLVGSYEQYF. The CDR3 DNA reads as TGTGCCAGCCGAGGGACTCTAGTAGGTTCCTACGAGCAGTACTTC.

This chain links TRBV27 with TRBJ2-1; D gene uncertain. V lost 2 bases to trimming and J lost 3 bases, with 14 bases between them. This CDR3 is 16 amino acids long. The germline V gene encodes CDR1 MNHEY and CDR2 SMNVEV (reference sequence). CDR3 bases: TGTGCCAGCAGTTTACAACCCACGCGCCTCTACAATGAGCAGTTCTTC. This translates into CASSLQPTRLYNEQFF.

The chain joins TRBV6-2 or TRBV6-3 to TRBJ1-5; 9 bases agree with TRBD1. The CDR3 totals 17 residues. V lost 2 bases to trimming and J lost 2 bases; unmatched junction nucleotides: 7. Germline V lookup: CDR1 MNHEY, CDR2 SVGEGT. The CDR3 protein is CASSYGTGFAGNQPQHF. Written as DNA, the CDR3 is TGTGCCAGCAGTTACGGGACAGGGTTTGCTGGCAATCAGCCCCAGCATTTT.

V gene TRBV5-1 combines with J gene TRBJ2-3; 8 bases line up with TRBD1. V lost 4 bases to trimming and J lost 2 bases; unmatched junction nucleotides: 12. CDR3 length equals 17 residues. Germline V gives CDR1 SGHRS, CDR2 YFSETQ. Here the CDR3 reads CASSVGQGGTITDTQYF. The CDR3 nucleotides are TGCGCCAGCAGCGTAGGACAGGGAGGAACTATCACAGATACGCAGTATTTT.

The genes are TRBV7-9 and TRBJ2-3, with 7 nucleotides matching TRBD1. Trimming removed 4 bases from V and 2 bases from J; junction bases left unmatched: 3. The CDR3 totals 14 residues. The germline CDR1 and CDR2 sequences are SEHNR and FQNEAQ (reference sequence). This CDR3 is CASSSTGPTDTQYF. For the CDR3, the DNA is TGTGCCAGCAGCTCGACAGGGCCCACAGATACGCAGTATTTT.

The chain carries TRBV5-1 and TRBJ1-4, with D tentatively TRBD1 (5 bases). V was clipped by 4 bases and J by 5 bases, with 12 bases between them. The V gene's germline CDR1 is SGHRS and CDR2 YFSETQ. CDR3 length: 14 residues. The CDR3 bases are TGCGCCAGCAGCCTAGACAGTAGGAATGAAAAACTGTTTTTT. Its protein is CASSLDSRNEKLFF.

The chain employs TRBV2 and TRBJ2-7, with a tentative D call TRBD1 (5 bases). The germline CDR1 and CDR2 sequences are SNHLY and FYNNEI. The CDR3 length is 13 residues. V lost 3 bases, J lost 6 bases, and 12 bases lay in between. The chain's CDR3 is CASSELQESEQYF. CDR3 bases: TGTGCCAGCAGTGAGTTACAGGAAAGCGAGCAGTACTTC.

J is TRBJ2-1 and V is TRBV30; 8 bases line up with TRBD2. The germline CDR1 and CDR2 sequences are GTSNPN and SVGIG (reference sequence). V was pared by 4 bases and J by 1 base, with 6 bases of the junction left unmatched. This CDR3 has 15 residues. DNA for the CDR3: TGTGCCTGGACTCTAGCGGGTCCATCCTACAATGAGCAGTTCTTC. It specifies CAWTLAGPSYNEQFF.

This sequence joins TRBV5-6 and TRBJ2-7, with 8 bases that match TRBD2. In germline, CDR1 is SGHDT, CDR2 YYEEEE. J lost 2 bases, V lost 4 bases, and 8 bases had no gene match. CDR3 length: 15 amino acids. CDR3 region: CASSRPGGRPYEQYF. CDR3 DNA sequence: TGTGCCAGCAGCCGACCGGGGGGGCGCCCCTACGAGCAGTACTTC.

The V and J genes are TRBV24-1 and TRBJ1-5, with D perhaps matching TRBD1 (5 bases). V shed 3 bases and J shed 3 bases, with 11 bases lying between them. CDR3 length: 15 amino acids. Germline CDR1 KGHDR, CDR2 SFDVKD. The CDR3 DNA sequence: TGTGCCACCAGTGATGCCGGACATTACAATCAGCCCCAGCATTTT. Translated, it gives CATSDAGHYNQPQHF.

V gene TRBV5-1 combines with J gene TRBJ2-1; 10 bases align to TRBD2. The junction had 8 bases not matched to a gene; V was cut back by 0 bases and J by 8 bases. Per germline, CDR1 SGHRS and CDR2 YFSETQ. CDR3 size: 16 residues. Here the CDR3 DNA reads TGCGCCAGCAGCTTGGGGGCTAGCGGGAGTGCCCATGAGCAGTTCTTC. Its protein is CASSLGASGSAHEQFF.

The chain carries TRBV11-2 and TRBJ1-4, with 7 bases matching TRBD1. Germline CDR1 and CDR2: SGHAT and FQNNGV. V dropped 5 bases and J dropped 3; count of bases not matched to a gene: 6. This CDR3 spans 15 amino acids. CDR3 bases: TGTGCCAGCAGCCCTTGGACAGGTCCTAATGAAAAACTGTTTTTT. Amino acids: CASSPWTGPNEKLFF.

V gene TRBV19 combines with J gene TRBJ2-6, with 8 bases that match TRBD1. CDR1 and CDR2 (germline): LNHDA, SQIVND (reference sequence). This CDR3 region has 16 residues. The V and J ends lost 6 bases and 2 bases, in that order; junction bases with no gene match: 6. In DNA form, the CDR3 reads TGTGCCAGTAGGTCGACAGGGGAACCTGGGGCCAACGTCCTGACTTTC. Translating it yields CASRSTGEPGANVLTF. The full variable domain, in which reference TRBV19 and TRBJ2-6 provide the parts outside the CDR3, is DGGITQSPKYLFRKEGQNVTLSCEQNLNHDAMYWYRQDPGQGLRLIYYSQIVNDFQKGDIAEGYSVSREKKESFPLTVTSAQKNPTAFYLCASRSTGEPGANVLTFGAGSRLTVL.

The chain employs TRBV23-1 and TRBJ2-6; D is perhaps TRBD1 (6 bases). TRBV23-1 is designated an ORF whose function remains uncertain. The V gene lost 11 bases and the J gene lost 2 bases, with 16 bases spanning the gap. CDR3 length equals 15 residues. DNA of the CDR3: TGCGCCGGCGAGGACAGTTTCCCTGGGGCCAACGTCCTGACTTTC. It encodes CAGEDSFPGANVLTF.

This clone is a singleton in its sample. The chain's CDR3 is CASSLAGGSNEKLFF. In DNA, the CDR3 is TGCGCCAGCAGCTTGGCAGGCGGGAGTAATGAAAAACTGTTTTTT. The chain couples TRBV5-1 to TRBJ1-4; D uncertain. V lost 0 bases and J lost 4, with 10 bases in between. The CDR3 length is 15 residues. Germline V gene sequence: CDR1 SGHRS, CDR2 YFSETQ.

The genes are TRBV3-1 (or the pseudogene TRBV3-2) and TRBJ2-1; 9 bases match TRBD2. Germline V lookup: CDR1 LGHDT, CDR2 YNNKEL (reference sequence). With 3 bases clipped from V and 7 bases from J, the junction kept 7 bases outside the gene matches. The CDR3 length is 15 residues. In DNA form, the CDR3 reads TGTGCCAGCAGCCAGGGTAGCGGGAGACAAAATGAGCAGTTCTTC. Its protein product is CASSQGSGRQNEQFF.

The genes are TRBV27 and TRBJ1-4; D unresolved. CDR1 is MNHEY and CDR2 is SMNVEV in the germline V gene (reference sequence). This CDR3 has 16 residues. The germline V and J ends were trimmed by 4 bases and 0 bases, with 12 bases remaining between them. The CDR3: CASSYTGIPTNEKLFF. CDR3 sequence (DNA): TGTGCCAGCAGTTATACCGGGATACCAACTAATGAAAAACTGTTTTTT.

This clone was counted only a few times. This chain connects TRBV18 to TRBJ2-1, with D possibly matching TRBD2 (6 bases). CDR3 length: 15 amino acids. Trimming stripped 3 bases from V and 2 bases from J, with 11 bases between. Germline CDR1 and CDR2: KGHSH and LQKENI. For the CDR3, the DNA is TGTGCCAGCTCACCGGGACTTTTGACCTACAATGAGCAGTTCTTC. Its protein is CASSPGLLTYNEQFF.

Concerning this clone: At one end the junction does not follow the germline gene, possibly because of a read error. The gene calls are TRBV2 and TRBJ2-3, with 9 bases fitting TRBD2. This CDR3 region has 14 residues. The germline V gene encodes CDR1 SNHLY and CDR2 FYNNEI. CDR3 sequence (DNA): TGTGCCAGCACTTTTAGCGGGAGCATAGATACGCAGTATTTT. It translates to CASTFSGSIDTQYF.

In DNA form, the CDR3 reads TGCGCCAGCAGCATAATTAGGACAGGGGGCAACTACAATGAGCAGTTCTTC. Protein: CASSIIRTGGNYNEQFF. The J gene is TRBJ2-1, the V gene TRBV5-1; 11 positions match TRBD1. Trimming took 4 bases from V and 3 from J; bases not matched to a gene: 9. This CDR3 is built from 17 residues. Per germline, CDR1 SGHRS and CDR2 YFSETQ.

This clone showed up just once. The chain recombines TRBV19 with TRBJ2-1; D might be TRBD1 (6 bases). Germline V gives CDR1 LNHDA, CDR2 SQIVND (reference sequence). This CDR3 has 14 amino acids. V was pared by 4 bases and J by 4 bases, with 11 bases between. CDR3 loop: CASSTGDKYNEQFF. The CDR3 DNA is TGTGCCAGTAGTACAGGGGACAAATACAATGAGCAGTTCTTC.

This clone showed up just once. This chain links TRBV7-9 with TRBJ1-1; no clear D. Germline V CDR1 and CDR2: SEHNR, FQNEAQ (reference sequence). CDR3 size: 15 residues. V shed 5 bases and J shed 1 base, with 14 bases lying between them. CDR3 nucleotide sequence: TGTGCCAGCAGCCCTTCTGGGAGGGCGAACACTGAAGCTTTCTTT. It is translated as CASSPSGRANTEAFF.

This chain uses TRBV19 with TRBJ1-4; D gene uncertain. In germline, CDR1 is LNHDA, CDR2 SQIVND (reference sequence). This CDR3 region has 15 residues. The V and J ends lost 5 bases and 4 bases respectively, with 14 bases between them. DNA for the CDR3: TGTGCCAGTAGTGCGCCGCTAGGTGGTAATGAAAAACTGTTTTTT. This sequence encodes CASSAPLGGNEKLFF.

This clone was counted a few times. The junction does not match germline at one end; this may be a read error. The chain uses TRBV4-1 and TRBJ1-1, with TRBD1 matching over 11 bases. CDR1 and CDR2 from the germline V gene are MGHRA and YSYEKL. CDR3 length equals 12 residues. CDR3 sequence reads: CASSQGDRGSQF. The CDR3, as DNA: TGCGCCAGCAGCCAGGGGGACAGGGGGTCGCAATTT.

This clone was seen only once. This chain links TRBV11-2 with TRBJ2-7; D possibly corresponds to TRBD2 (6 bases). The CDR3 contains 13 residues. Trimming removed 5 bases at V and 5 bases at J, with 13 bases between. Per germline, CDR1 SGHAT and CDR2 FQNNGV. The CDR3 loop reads CASSLKAGNEQYF. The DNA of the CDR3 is TGTGCCAGCAGCCTTAAGGCGGGAAACGAGCAGTACTTC.

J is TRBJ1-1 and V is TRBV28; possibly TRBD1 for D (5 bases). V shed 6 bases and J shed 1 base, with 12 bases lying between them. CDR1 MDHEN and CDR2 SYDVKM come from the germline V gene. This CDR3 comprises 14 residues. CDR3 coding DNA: TGTGCCAGCAGCCGGGACTTAACGAACACTGAAGCTTTCTTT. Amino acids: CASSRDLTNTEAFF.

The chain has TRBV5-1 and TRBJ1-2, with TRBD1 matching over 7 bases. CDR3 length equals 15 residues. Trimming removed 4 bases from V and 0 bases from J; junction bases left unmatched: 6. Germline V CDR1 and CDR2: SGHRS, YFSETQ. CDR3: CASSQGQNTNYGYTF. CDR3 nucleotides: TGCGCCAGCAGCCAGGGACAGAATACTAACTATGGCTACACCTTC.

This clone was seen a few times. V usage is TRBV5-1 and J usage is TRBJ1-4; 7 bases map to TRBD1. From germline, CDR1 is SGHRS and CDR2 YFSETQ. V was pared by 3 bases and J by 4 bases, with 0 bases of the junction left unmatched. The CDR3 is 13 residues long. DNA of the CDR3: TGCGCCAGCAGCTGGGACAGTAATGAAAAACTGTTTTTT. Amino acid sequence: CASSWDSNEKLFF.